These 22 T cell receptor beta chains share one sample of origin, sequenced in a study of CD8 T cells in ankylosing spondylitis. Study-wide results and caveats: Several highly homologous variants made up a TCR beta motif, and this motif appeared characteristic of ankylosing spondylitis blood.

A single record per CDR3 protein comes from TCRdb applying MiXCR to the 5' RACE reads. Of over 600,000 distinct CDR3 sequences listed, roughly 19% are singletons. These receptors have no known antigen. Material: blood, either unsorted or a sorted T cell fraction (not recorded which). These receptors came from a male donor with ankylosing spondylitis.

CDR3 nucleotides: TGTGCCAGCAGCCCCGGACAGGGCTTGAGACAGGACGAGCAGTACTTC. Protein: CASSPGQGLRQDEQYF. The rearrangement uses TRBV12-3 or TRBV12-4 and TRBJ2-7; 8 bases fit TRBD1. The CDR3 totals 16 residues. With V trimmed by 6 bases and J by 5 bases, 15 bases remained unmatched.

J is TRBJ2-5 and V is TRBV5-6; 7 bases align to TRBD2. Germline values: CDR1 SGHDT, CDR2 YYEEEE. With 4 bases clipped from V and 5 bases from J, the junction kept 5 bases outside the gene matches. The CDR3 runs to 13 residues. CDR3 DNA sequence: TGTGCCAGCAGCCTGACTAGCTCGGAGACCCAGTACTTC. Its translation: CASSLTSSETQYF. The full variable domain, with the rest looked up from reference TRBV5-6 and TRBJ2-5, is DAGVTQSPTHLIKTRGQQVTLRCSPKSGHDTVSWYQQALGQGPQFIFQYYEEEERQRGNFPDRFSGHQFPNYSSELNVNALLLGDSALYLCASSLTSSETQYFGPGTRLLVL.

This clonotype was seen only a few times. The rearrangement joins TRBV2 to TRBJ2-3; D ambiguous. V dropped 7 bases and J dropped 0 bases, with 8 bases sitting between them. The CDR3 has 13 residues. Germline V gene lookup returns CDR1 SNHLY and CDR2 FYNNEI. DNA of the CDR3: TGTGCCAGCAATGAGGAAAGCACAGATACGCAGTATTTT. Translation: CASNEESTDTQYF.

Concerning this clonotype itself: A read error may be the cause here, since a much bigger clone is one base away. CDR3: CASSTGTGTHGYTF. In DNA form, the CDR3 reads TGTGCCAGCAGCACCGGGACAGGGACACATGGCTACACCTTC. The V call is TRBV9, the J call TRBJ1-2, with 9 positions matching TRBD1. The CDR3 totals 14 residues. J lost 6 bases, V lost 4 bases, and 7 bases had no gene match. Germline V gives CDR1 SGDLS, CDR2 YYNGEE.

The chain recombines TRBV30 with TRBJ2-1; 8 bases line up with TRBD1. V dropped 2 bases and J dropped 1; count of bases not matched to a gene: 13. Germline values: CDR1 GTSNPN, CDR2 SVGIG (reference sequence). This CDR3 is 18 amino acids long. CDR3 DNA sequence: TGTGCCTGGAGTACCTTCTTGGGACAGGCTCCTTCCTACAATGAGCAGTTCTTC. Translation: CAWSTFLGQAPSYNEQFF. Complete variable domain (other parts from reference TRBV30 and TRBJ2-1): SQTIHQWPATLVQPVGSPLSLECTVEGTSNPNLYWYRQAAGRGLQLLFYSVGIGQISSEVPQNLSASRPQDRQFILSSKKLLLSDSGFYLCAWSTFLGQAPSYNEQFFGPGTRLTVL.

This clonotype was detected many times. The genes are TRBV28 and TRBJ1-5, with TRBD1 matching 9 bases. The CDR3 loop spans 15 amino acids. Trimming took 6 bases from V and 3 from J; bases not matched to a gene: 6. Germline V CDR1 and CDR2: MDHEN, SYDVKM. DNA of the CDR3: TGTGCCAGCAGCTCGGGACAGGGAGACAATCAGCCCCAGCATTTT. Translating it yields CASSSGQGDNQPQHF.

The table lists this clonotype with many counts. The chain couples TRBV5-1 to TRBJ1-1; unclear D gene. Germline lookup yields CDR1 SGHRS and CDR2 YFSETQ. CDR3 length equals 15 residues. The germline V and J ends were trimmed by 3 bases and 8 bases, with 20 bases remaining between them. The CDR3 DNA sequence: TGCGCCAGCAGCTCGAACCCGACCCCAGACGAGGAAGCTTTCTTT. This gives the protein CASSSNPTPDEEAFF.

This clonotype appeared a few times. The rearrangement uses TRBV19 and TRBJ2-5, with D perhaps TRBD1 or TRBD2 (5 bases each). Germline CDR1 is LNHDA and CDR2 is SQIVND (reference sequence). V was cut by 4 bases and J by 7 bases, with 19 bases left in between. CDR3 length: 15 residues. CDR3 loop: CASSTDLGRVWTQYF. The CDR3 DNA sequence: TGTGCCAGTAGTACCGACCTGGGGCGGGTGTGGACCCAGTACTTC. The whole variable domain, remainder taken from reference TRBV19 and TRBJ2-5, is DGGITQSPKYLFRKEGQNVTLSCEQNLNHDAMYWYRQDPGQGLRLIYYSQIVNDFQKGDIAEGYSVSREKKESFPLTVTSAQKNPTAFYLCASSTDLGRVWTQYFGPGTRLLVL.

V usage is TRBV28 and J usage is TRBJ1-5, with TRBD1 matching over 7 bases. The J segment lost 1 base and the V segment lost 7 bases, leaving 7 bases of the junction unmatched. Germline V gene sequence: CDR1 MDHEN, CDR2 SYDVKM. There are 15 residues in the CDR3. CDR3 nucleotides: TGTGCCAGCAAACTGACAGGGTTAAGCAATCAGCCCCAGCATTTT. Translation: CASKLTGLSNQPQHF.

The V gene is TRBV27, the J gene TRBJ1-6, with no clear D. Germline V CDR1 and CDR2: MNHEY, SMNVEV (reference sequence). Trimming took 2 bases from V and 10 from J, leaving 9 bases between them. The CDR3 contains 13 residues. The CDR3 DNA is TGTGCCAGCAGTTTAAGCAGTCTCTCACCCCTCCACTTT. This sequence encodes CASSLSSLSPLHF.

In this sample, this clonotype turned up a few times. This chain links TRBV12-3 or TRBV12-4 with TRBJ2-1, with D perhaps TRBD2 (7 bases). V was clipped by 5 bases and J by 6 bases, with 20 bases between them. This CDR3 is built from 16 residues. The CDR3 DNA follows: TGTGCCAGCAGTCCGCCCCTAGGGGGAGGGCTCAATGAGCAGTTCTTC. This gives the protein CASSPPLGGGLNEQFF.

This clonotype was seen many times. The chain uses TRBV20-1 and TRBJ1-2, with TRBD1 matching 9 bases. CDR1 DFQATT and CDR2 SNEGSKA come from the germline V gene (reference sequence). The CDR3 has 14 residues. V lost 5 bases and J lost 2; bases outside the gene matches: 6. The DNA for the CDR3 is TGCAGTGCTGGGACAGGGTCCCAAAACTATGGCTACACCTTC. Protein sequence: CSAGTGSQNYGYTF.

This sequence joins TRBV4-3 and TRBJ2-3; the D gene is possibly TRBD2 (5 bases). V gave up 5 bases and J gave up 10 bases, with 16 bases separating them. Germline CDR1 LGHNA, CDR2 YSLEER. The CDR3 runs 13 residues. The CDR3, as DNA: TGCGCCAGCAGCACCCGCCGGGATTCCGCGCAGTATTTT. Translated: CASSTRRDSAQYF.

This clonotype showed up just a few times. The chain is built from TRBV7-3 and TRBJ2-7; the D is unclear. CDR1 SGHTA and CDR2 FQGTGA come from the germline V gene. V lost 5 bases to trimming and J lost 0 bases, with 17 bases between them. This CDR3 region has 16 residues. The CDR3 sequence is CASSPTRTESSYEQYF. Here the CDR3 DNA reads TGTGCCAGCAGCCCTACCCGGACGGAGAGCTCCTACGAGCAGTACTTC.

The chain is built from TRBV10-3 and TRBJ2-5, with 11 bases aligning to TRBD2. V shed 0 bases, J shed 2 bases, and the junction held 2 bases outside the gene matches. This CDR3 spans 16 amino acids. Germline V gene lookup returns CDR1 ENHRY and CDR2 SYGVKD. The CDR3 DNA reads TGTGCCATCAGTGAGTCTAGCGGGAGGGGGCAAGAGACCCAGTACTTC. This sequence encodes CAISESSGRGQETQYF.

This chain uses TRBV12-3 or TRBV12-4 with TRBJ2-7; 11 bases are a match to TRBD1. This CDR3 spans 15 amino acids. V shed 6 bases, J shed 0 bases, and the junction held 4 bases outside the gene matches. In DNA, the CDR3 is TGTGCCAGCAGAAGAGGGACAGGGGGCTCCTACGAGCAGTACTTC. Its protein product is CASRRGTGGSYEQYF.

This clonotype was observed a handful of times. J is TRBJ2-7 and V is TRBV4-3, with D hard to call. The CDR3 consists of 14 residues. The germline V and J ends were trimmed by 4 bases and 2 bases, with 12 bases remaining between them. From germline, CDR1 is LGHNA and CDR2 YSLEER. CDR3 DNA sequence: TGCGCCAGCAGCCCAGAAGAAGGGACCTACGAGCAGTACTTC. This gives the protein CASSPEEGTYEQYF.

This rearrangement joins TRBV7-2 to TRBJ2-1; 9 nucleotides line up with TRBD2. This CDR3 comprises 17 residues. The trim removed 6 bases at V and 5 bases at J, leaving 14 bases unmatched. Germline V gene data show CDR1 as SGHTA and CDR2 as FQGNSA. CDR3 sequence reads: CASRTGTSILSNNEQFF. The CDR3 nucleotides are TGTGCCAGCAGAACCGGGACTAGCATCCTCTCGAACAATGAGCAGTTCTTC. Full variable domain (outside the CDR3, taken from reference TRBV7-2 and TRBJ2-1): GAGVSQSPSNKVTEKGKDVELRCDPISGHTALYWYRQSLGQGLEFLIYFQGNSAPDKSGLPSDRFSAERTGGSVSTLTIQRTQQEDSAVYLCASRTGTSILSNNEQFFGPGTRLTVL.

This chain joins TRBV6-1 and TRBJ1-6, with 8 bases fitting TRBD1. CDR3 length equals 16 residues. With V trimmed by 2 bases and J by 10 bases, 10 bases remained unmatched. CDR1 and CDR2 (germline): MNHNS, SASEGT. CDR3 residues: CASSESRQGWESPLHF. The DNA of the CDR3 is TGTGCCAGCAGTGAATCGAGACAGGGGTGGGAATCACCCCTCCACTTT.

CDR3 protein: CSVRTDLNYGYTF. CDR3 DNA sequence: TGCAGCGTTAGGACCGATCTTAACTATGGCTACACCTTC. The J gene is TRBJ1-2, the V gene TRBV29-1; D not resolved. Germline assignment: CDR1 SQVTM and CDR2 ANQGSEA. Trimming took off 5 bases at V and 1 base at J, with 11 bases between the two ends. This CDR3 spans 13 amino acids.

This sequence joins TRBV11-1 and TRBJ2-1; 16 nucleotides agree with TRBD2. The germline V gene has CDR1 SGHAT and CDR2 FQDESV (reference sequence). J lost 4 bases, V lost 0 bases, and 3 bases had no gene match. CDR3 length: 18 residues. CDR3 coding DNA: TGTGCCAGCAGCTTAGCCCCGGGACTAGCGGGAGGGTACAATGAGCAGTTCTTC. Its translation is CASSLAPGLAGGYNEQFF.

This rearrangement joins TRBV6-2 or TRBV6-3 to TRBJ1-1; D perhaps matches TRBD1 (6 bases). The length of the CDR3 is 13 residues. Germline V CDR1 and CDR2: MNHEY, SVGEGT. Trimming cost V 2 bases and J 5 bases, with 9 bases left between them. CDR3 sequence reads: CASSYLQGTEAFF. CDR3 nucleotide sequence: TGTGCCAGCAGTTACCTACAGGGTACTGAAGCTTTCTTT.